The 14 T cell receptor beta chains presented below share a single source sample, sequenced in a study of early stage breast cancer tumors. The table came from immunoSEQ multiplex PCR; TCRdb's copy has only in-frame clones and leaves some out. This table has fewer than 25,000 clones, roughly 67% appearing once. Source material: breast tumor tissue. All receptors come from a person in their sixties with breast cancer.

The rearrangement uses TRBV20-1 and TRBJ1-5; D is ambiguous. This CDR3 contains 10 residues. Germline V gene lookup returns CDR1 DFQATT and CDR2 SNEGSKA (reference sequence). V lost 6 bases, J lost 4 bases, and 4 bases lay in between. CDR3 sequence (DNA): TGCAGTGCCCAGAATCAGCCCCAGCATTTT. This translates into CSAQNQPQHF.

In its sample, this clone was seen once. The chain uses TRBV25-1 and TRBJ2-7; a weak D match, TRBD2 (5 bases). This CDR3 is 13 amino acids long. V shed 7 bases and J shed 3 bases, with 13 bases lying between them. Germline CDR1 is MGHDK and CDR2 is SYGVNS. The CDR3 region has the DNA TGTGCCAGCACAAATAAACGGGACTACGAGCAGTACTTC. Its translation is CASTNKRDYEQYF.

The genes are TRBV28 and TRBJ1-1, with TRBD1 identical over 7 bases. V was clipped by 6 bases and J by 5 bases; unmatched bases: 15. The CDR3 loop spans 16 amino acids. From germline, CDR1 is MDHEN and CDR2 SYDVKM. This CDR3 reads CASRSTRQGFGTEAFF. DNA for the CDR3: TGTGCCAGCAGATCAACCCGACAGGGTTTCGGTACTGAAGCTTTCTTT.

This chain links TRBV7-7 with TRBJ2-3, with 7 bases identical to TRBD1. CDR3 length equals 15 residues. CDR1 SSHAT and CDR2 FNYEAQ come from the germline V gene (reference sequence). V was clipped by 2 bases and J by 0 bases; unmatched bases: 2. CDR3 sequence reads: CASSLKGASTDTQYF. CDR3 DNA sequence: TGTGCCAGCAGCTTAAAGGGGGCTAGCACAGATACGCAGTATTTT.

The chain joins TRBV10-3 to TRBJ1-1; 10 positions agree with TRBD1. The V and J ends lost 4 bases and 2 bases, in that order; junction bases with no gene match: 1. CDR1 and CDR2 from the germline V gene are ENHRY and SYGVKD. CDR3 length: 14 amino acids. The CDR3, as DNA: TGTGCCATCAGTGGACAGGGGGCTAACACTGAAGCTTTCTTT. Its translation is CAISGQGANTEAFF.

V gene TRBV5-4 combines with J gene TRBJ1-5, with 10 bases identical to TRBD1. The junction had 8 bases not matched to a gene; V was cut back by 3 bases and J by 2 bases. The CDR3 contains 17 residues. Germline values: CDR1 SGHNT, CDR2 YYREEE (reference sequence). The CDR3 is CASSSGQGGIGNQPQHF. The CDR3 region has the DNA TGTGCCAGCAGCTCTGGACAGGGGGGGATAGGCAATCAGCCCCAGCATTTT.

V and J are TRBV7-6 and TRBJ2-2; TRBD2 aligns across 10 bases. CDR3 length: 15 amino acids. CDR1 SGHVS and CDR2 FNYEAQ come from the germline V gene. After removal of 5 bases from V and 4 bases from J, the junction contained 4 bases not matched to a gene. The CDR3 coding sequence is TGTGCCAGCAGCCCTCTAGCGGGAGCCACCGGGGAGCTGTTTTTT. Protein sequence: CASSPLAGATGELFF. The full variable domain, rest sourced from reference TRBV7-6 and TRBJ2-2, is GAGVSQSPRYKVTKRGQDVALRCDPISGHVSLYWYRQALGQGPEFLTYFNYEAQQDKSGLPNDRFSAERPEGSISTLTIQRTEQRDSAMYRCASSPLAGATGELFFGEGSRLTVL.

The chain links TRBV5-1 to TRBJ2-5, with a tentative D call TRBD1 (5 bases). This CDR3 contains 15 residues. V gave up 2 bases and J gave up 4 bases, with 15 bases separating them. In germline, CDR1 is SGHRS, CDR2 YFSETQ. This chain's CDR3 is CASSLVGGAVETQYF. The CDR3 DNA follows: TGCGCCAGCAGCTTAGTGGGTGGGGCCGTAGAGACCCAGTACTTC.

With regard to this clone: An end of the junction does not agree with germline; a read error may underlie this. The J gene is TRBJ1-2, the V gene TRBV7-9; D is possibly TRBD1 (6 bases). The CDR3 has 15 residues. CDR1 SEHNR and CDR2 FQNEAQ come from the germline V gene (reference sequence). This chain's CDR3 is CASSQEWTDNYGYTF. The CDR3 DNA is TGCGCCAGCAGCCAAGAATGGACAGATAACTATGGCTACACCTTC.

This clone was counted only a few times. This sequence joins TRBV11-3 and TRBJ2-6, with 7 bases fitting TRBD1. CDR3 length: 15 residues. V trimming: 5 bases; J trimming: 3 bases; junction bases outside the gene matches: 4. The V gene's germline CDR1 is SGHNT and CDR2 YENEEA. DNA for the CDR3: TGTGCCAGCAGCCCAGGGGGAATTGGGGCCAACGTCCTGACTTTC. Its protein product is CASSPGGIGANVLTF.

The sample holds one count of this clone. The chain recombines TRBV2 with TRBJ1-2; 12 nucleotides line up with TRBD1. J gave up 1 base and V 4 bases, and 4 bases lay outside the gene matches. Germline lookup yields CDR1 SNHLY and CDR2 FYNNEI. The CDR3 spans 16 residues. DNA for the CDR3: TGTGCCAGCAGTGGGGACAGGGGGCTTTTTAACTATGGCTACACCTTC. This codes for CASSGDRGLFNYGYTF.

This clone was observed a few times. The chain is built from TRBV15 and TRBJ2-7; possible D gene TRBD2, 5 bases. Germline-derived CDR1 and CDR2 are LNHNV and YYDKDF (reference sequence). The germline V and J ends were trimmed by 0 bases and 3 bases, with 9 bases remaining between them. This CDR3 spans 14 amino acids. The DNA for the CDR3 is TGTGCCACCAGCAGAGATTTGGCGGGCTACGAGCAGTACTTC. It is translated as CATSRDLAGYEQYF.

This chain connects TRBV28 to TRBJ2-7, with 7 bases identical to TRBD1. The germline CDR1 and CDR2 sequences are MDHEN and SYDVKM. This CDR3 has 15 residues. Unmatched junction bases numbered 13, after V lost 6 bases and J lost 5 bases. The CDR3 loop is CASSPPGQFRNEQYF. Written as DNA, the CDR3 is TGTGCCAGCAGCCCCCCGGGACAGTTCCGTAACGAGCAGTACTTC.

This sequence joins TRBV28 and TRBJ2-5; 8 nucleotides line up with TRBD2. V was pared by 5 bases and J by 4 bases, with 12 bases of the junction left unmatched. CDR3 length: 16 amino acids. Germline CDR1 reads MDHEN; CDR2 reads SYDVKM. Here the CDR3 DNA reads TGTGCCAGCAGTCCTCCCCGGAGAGCGGGAGTAGAGACCCAGTACTTC. Translation: CASSPPRRAGVETQYF. The full variable domain, in which reference TRBV28 and TRBJ2-5 provide the parts outside the CDR3, is DVKVTQSSRYLVKRTGEKVFLECVQDMDHENMFWYRQDPGLGLRLIYFSYDVKMKEKGDIPEGYSVSREKKERFSLILESASTNQTSMYLCASSPPRRAGVETQYFGPGTRLLVL.